Below, 4 T cell receptor beta chains from the same sample are listed, as sequenced in a study of blood T cell repertoires in COVID-19. Here immunoSEQ multiplex PCR was the method, and the copy in TCRdb shows in-frame clones only, minus some. This repertoire shows 180,000 or so clones, around 80% found once; its top ten account for roughly 4%. Sequenced: PBMCs or T cells enriched from blood (not recorded which). The receptors were sampled from a woman aged 45-65 years in a cohort exposed to, infected with or recovered from COVID-19 (not recorded which).

This rearrangement joins TRBV3-1 (or the pseudogene TRBV3-2) to TRBJ2-1, with TRBD2 as a possible D gene (5 bases). The germline V gene encodes CDR1 LGHDT and CDR2 YNNKEL (reference sequence). The CDR3 is made up of 13 amino acids. V lost 1 base to trimming and J lost 4 bases, with 5 bases between them. For the CDR3, the DNA is TGTGCCAGCAGCCAAGGAGGGTACAATGAGCAGTTCTTC. This gives the protein CASSQGGYNEQFF.

On this clone itself: Relative to the germline gene, one junction end is altered; a read error may explain this. This sequence joins TRBV11-3 and TRBJ2-5; D possibly corresponds to TRBD2 (5 bases). The germline V gene has CDR1 SGHNT and CDR2 YENEEA. The CDR3 covers 13 residues. In DNA form, the CDR3 reads TGTGCCAGCAGCTCCGGGAACCAGGAGACCCAGTACTTC. Amino acids: CASSSGNQETQYF.

Regarding this clone: Other DNA sequences in this specimen translate into the identical CDR3. V is TRBV9 and J is TRBJ1-3; D gene unclear. The V end was cut by 4 bases, the J end by 4 bases, with 6 bases between. Germline CDR1 and CDR2: SGDLS and YYNGEE. The CDR3 is made up of 12 amino acids. DNA of the CDR3: TGTGCCAGCAGCCCCAGAGGAAACACCATATATTTT. Translating it yields CASSPRGNTIYF.

This clone was recorded at least ten times. The genes are TRBV7-9 and TRBJ2-5; a possible D gene is TRBD1 (6 bases). Trimming shortened V by 0 bases and J by 4 bases, and 12 bases separated the two germline ends. CDR3 length: 15 residues. CDR1 is SEHNR and CDR2 is FQNEAQ in the germline V gene (reference sequence). The CDR3, as DNA: TGTGCCAGCAGCTTAGCTTTAAGAGGGGGAGAGACCCAGTACTTC. Translation: CASSLALRGGETQYF.